This T cell receptor (beta chain) was identified in a study of monozygotic twins with inflammatory bowel disease. Each CDR3 protein gets one entry in TCRdb, which reprocessed the 5' RACE reads and gives no DNA. The repertoire table contains around 150,000 distinct CDR3 sequences. Donors each gave over 2 ml of blood. As regards this clonotype: Antigen unknown.

CDR1 is SGDLS, CDR2 YYNGEE, per germline. The CDR3 sequence is 14 residues long. Study-wide results and caveats: The analysis did not separate different T cell subtypes. Concordance status among twins (concordant versus discordant) showed no link to repertoire similarity, possibly from limited power. With others, IBD patients shared fewer clonotypes than healthy twins did, especially with disease activity.

V and J are TRBV9 and TRBJ2-5; without DNA, the TCRdb call of TRBD1 cannot be checked. The receptor's source is a human donor with ulcerative colitis or Crohn's disease, or a healthy co-twin of an affected twin (not recorded which). The sequenced sample consisted of blood. CDR3: CASSISGDFQTQYF.